This T cell receptor (beta chain) stems from a study of response to subunit inactivated influenza vaccine. Concerning this clonotype: Antigen specificity is unknown.

Looked up from germline, CDR1 is DFQATT and CDR2 is SNEGSKA (reference sequence). The V gene lost 1 base and the J gene lost 3 bases, with 12 bases spanning the gap. The CDR3 is 15 amino acids. Study-level points and caveats: Authors suggested few new T cells are recruited by each seasonal influenza vaccination.

TCRdb redid the calling of the RT-PCR reads with MiXCR, one entry per CDR3 protein. The sample consists of 550,000 to 650,000 distinct CDR3 sequences, roughly 10% of them appearing once. The specimen comprised PBMCs from blood, sampled on the day of vaccination. The origin of this receptor is a man aged 45-65 years who received an inactivated influenza vaccine. This chain links TRBV20-1 with TRBJ1-4, with TRBD1 as a possible D gene (6 bases). The CDR3 DNA reads TGCAGTGCTAGAGGGGCAGGGGCTCCTAATGAAAAACTGTTTTTT. It is translated as CSARGAGAPNEKLFF.